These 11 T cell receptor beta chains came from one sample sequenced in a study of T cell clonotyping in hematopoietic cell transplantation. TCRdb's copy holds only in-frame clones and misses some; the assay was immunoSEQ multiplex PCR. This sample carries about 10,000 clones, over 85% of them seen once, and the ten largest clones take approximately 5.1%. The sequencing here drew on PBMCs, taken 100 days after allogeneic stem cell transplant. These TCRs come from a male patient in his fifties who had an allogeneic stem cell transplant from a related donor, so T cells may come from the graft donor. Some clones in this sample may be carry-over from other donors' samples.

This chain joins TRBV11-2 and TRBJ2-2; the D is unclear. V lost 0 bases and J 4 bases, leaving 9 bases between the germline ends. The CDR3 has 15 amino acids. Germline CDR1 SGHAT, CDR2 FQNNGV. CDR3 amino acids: CASSLDSQFTGELFF. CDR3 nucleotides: TGTGCCAGCAGCTTAGACTCTCAGTTCACCGGGGAGCTGTTTTTT.

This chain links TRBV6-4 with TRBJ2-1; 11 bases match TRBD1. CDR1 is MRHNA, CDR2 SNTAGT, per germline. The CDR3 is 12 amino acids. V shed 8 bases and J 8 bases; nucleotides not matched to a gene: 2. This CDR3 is CASGTGGHEQFF. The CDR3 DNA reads TGTGCCAGCGGGACAGGGGGTCATGAGCAGTTCTTC.

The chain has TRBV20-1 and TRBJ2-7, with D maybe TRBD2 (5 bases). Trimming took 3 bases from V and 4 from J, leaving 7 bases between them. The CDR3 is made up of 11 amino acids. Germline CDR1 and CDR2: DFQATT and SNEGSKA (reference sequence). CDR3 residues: CSARRAYEQYF. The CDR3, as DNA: TGCAGTGCTAGGCGGGCGTACGAGCAGTACTTC.

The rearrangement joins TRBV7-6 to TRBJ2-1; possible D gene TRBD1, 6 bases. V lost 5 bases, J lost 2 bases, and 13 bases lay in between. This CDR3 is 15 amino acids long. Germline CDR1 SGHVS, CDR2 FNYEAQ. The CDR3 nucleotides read TGTGCCAGCAGCCAACACCGGGACACCTACAATGAGCAGTTCTTC. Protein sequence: CASSQHRDTYNEQFF.

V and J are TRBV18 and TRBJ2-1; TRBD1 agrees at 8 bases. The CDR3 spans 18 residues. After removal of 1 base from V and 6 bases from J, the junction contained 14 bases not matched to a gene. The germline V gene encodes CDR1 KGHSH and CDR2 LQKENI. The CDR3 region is CASSPLPQGAGVVNEQFF. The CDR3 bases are TGTGCCAGCTCACCACTCCCGCAGGGGGCAGGTGTCGTCAATGAGCAGTTCTTC.

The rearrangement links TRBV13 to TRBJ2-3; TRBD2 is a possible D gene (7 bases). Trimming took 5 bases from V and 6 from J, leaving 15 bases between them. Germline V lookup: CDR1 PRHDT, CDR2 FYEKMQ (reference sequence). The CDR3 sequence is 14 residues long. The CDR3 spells CASSPGEGVDTQYF. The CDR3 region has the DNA TGTGCCAGCAGCCCCGGGGAGGGGGTCGATACGCAGTATTTT.

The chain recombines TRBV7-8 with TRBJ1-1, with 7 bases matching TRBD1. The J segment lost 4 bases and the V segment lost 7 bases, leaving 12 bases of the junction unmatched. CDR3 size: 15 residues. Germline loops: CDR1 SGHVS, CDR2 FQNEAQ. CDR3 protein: CASIPIDRDGTEAFF. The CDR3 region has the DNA TGTGCCAGCATCCCCATAGACAGGGATGGCACTGAAGCTTTCTTT. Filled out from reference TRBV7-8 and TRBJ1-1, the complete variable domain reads GAGVSQSPRYKVAKRGQDVALRCDPISGHVSLFWYQQALGQGPEFLTYFQNEAQLDKSGLPSDRFFAERPEGSVSTLKIQRTQQEDSAVYLCASIPIDRDGTEAFFGQGTRLTVV.

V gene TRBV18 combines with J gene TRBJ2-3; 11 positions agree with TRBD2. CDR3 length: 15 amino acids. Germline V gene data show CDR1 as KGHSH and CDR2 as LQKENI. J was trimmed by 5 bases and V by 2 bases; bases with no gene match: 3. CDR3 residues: CASSPVGTSGDTQYF. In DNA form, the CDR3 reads TGTGCCAGCTCACCAGTTGGGACTAGCGGAGATACGCAGTATTTT.

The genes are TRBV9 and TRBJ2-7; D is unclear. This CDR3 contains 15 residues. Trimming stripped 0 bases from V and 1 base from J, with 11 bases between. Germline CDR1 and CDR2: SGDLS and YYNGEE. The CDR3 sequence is CASSVEPDLSYEQYF. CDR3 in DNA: TGTGCCAGCAGCGTAGAACCAGATCTATCCTACGAGCAGTACTTC.

The CDR3 nucleotides are TGTGCCAGCAGCTTACGAAGGGACAGTACCCACAATGAGCAGTTCTTC. Amino acids: CASSLRRDSTHNEQFF. This chain joins TRBV7-3 and TRBJ2-1, with 7 bases identical to TRBD1. The trim removed 2 bases at V and 5 bases at J, leaving 9 bases unmatched. Looked up from germline, CDR1 is SGHTA and CDR2 is FQGTGA. The CDR3 consists of 16 residues.

For the CDR3, the DNA is TGTGCCAGCGGGGGGGGCAATCAGCCCCAGCATTTT. It encodes CASGGGNQPQHF. The chain combines TRBV6-6 with TRBJ1-5; tentatively, D is TRBD1 (5 bases). The CDR3 consists of 12 residues. Trimming removed 8 bases at V and 2 bases at J, with 7 bases between. The germline V gene has CDR1 MNHNY and CDR2 SVGAGI (reference sequence).